This T cell receptor beta chain was obtained from a study of beta chain features in type 1 diabetes. The overall study: Patients looked much like healthy donors when it came to age, gender and cell yields.

Germline V lookup: CDR1 SEHNR, CDR2 FQNEAQ (reference sequence). Trimming shortened V by 2 bases and J by 2 bases, and 10 bases separated the two germline ends. The CDR3 length is 15 residues. Expressed TCRB transcripts were sequenced after all isolated RNA was converted to cDNA. Clones were read by immunoSEQ multiplex PCR, and TCRdb kept only the in-frame ones, dropping some. The sample contains under 950,000 clones, roughly 16% of which appear only once. This receptor was identified in a woman aged 18-35 years in good health. This chain uses TRBV7-9 with TRBJ1-3; no definite D call. Sequenced input: naive CD4+ T cells from blood. As DNA, the CDR3 is TGTGCCAGCAGCTTAAATATCTCCCCTGGAAACACCATATATTTT. Protein sequence: CASSLNISPGNTIYF. Looking up the rest from reference TRBV7-9 and TRBJ1-3 gives the full variable domain: DTGVSQNPRHKITKRGQNVTFRCDPISEHNRLYWYRQTLGQGPEFLTYFQNEAQLEKSRLLSDRFSAERPKGSFSTLEIQRTEQGDSAMYLCASSLNISPGNTIYFGEGSWLTVV.